The clone carrying this T cell receptor beta chain was observed a single time. This CDR3 is built from 15 residues. The ends lost 6 bases at V and 0 bases at J; junction bases unmatched: 1. Germline V CDR1 and CDR2: SEHNR, FQNEAQ (reference sequence). These data belong to a study of PD-L1 blockade in urothelial cancer. Some clones are missing from TCRdb's copy, which holds only in-frame ones; the method was immunoSEQ multiplex PCR. The table has tens of thousands of clones, roughly 78% seen once. This TCR derives from a man aged 65-85 years with urothelial cancer. Sequences were derived from PBMCs, sampled around atezolizumab (anti-PD-L1) treatment. The chain uses TRBV7-9 and TRBJ2-2; 10 positions agree with TRBD2. The CDR3 is CASRLAGANTGELFF. CDR3 coding DNA: TGTGCCAGCAGGCTAGCGGGGGCGAACACCGGGGAGCTGTTTTTT.